These 12 T cell receptor beta chains were sequenced from one sample in a study of prognosis after radiotherapy for stage I lung cancer. Multiplex PCR in two rounds served to amplify TCR beta CDR3 from genomic DNA. Individual primers that were specific to each TRBV and TRBJ gene served in first-round PCR. TCRdb processed the multiplex PCR reads anew with MiXCR; each CDR3 protein has one entry. This table holds about 16,000 distinct CDR3 sequences, roughly 45% found once. The input for sequencing was PBMCs, taken before or after stereotactic body radiation therapy (not recorded which). Source of these receptors: a donor over 45 with non-small cell lung cancer.

V usage is TRBV11-3 and J usage is TRBJ2-1; TRBD2 matches 14 bases. From germline, CDR1 is SGHNT and CDR2 YENEEA. J gave up 5 bases and V 4 bases, and 7 bases lay outside the gene matches. CDR3 size: 17 residues. The CDR3 DNA sequence: TGTGCCAGCAGCTCGTGGACTAGCGGGAGGCAAAACAATGAGCAGTTCTTC. Its translation: CASSSWTSGRQNNEQFF.

At least ten counts were recorded for this clonotype. The rearrangement joins TRBV6-1 to TRBJ1-1, with a tentative D call TRBD1 (5 bases). The CDR3 length is 17 residues. Between the trimmed V and J ends, which lost 8 bases and 1 base, there was a span of 23 bases. Germline lookup yields CDR1 MNHNS and CDR2 SASEGT. CDR3 in amino acids: CASLGGPQTGTNTEAFF. The CDR3 nucleotides are TGTGCCAGCCTTGGAGGCCCTCAAACCGGGACGAACACTGAAGCTTTCTTT.

This clonotype is medium-sized within its sample. The chain carries TRBV6-2 or TRBV6-3 and TRBJ2-2; D remains ambiguous. CDR1 is MNHEY and CDR2 is SVGEGT in the germline V gene. The V end was cut by 3 bases, the J end by 6 bases, with 2 bases between. This CDR3 contains 11 residues. CDR3 bases: TGTGCCAGCAGTTATCCCGGGGAGCTGTTTTTT. Translating it yields CASSYPGELFF.

This chain connects TRBV12-3 or TRBV12-4 to TRBJ2-2; 8 bases map to TRBD1. The junction had 4 bases not matched to a gene; V was cut back by 5 bases and J by 2 bases. This CDR3 is built from 15 residues. CDR3 region: CASSPGTGNTGELFF. The DNA of the CDR3 is TGTGCCAGCAGTCCGGGGACAGGTAACACCGGGGAGCTGTTTTTT.

This clonotype was detected only once. This sequence joins TRBV5-8 and TRBJ2-2; TRBD1 matches 10 bases. V lost 4 bases and J lost 5; bases outside the gene matches: 14. The germline V gene has CDR1 SGHTS and CDR2 YDEGEE. The CDR3 extends over 18 amino acids. The CDR3 protein is CASSPGQGSLGLTGELFF. The DNA for the CDR3 is TGTGCCAGCAGCCCGGGACAGGGGTCTCTGGGACTTACCGGGGAGCTGTTTTTT.

In this sample, this clonotype turned up many times. The chain is built from TRBV7-3 and TRBJ1-4, with D possibly TRBD1 on 5 matching bases. V lost 5 bases and J lost 8, with 18 bases in between. The V gene's germline CDR1 is SGHTA and CDR2 FQGTGA. CDR3 length: 15 amino acids. The CDR3 region is CASSDEEGRGEKLFF. Written as DNA, the CDR3 is TGTGCCAGCAGCGATGAAGAGGGGCGTGGGGAAAAACTGTTTTTT.

On this clonotype: A much more abundant neighbour one base away suggests this may be a read error. The chain carries TRBV10-2 and TRBJ2-5, with D possibly being TRBD2 (7 bases). V lost 2 bases, J lost 3 bases, and 19 bases lay in between. CDR3 length: 17 amino acids. Germline loops: CDR1 WSHSY, CDR2 SAAADI. CDR3: CASSEGGGSGREETQYF. CDR3 sequence (DNA): TGCGCCAGCAGTGAGGGAGGGGGGTCGGGGAGGGAAGAGACCCAGTACTTC.

In its sample, this clonotype was seen many times. The rearrangement uses TRBV29-1 and TRBJ1-5, with D uncertain. CDR3 length: 14 amino acids. V was clipped by 5 bases and J by 0 bases, with 11 bases between them. The germline V gene has CDR1 SQVTM and CDR2 ANQGSEA. CDR3 in DNA: TGCAGCGTTTTCATTGCGGTTAGCAATCAGCCCCAGCATTTT. This translates into CSVFIAVSNQPQHF.

This clonotype was seen many times. V usage is TRBV27 and J usage is TRBJ2-7; the match to TRBD1 covers 10 bases. CDR1 and CDR2 from the germline V gene are MNHEY and SMNVEV (reference sequence). This CDR3 comprises 15 residues. V was clipped by 2 bases and J by 5 bases; unmatched bases: 6. DNA for the CDR3: TGTGCCAGCAGTTTAGCCTGGGACAGGGGTAACGAGCAGTACTTC. Translated: CASSLAWDRGNEQYF.

In its sample, this clonotype was seen many times. The chain combines TRBV28 with TRBJ1-3; 7 positions agree with TRBD1. V shed 4 bases and J 6 bases; nucleotides not matched to a gene: 9. Germline V gives CDR1 MDHEN, CDR2 SYDVKM. CDR3 length: 15 amino acids. CDR3 loop: CASSYGPGTENTIYF. CDR3 DNA sequence: TGTGCCAGCAGTTATGGACCTGGGACAGAAAACACCATATATTTT. The whole variable domain, remainder taken from reference TRBV28 and TRBJ1-3, is DVKVTQSSRYLVKRTGEKVFLECVQDMDHENMFWYRQDPGLGLRLIYFSYDVKMKEKGDIPEGYSVSREKKERFSLILESASTNQTSMYLCASSYGPGTENTIYFGEGSWLTVV.

The rearrangement joins TRBV6-1 to TRBJ1-5; 7 bases line up with TRBD1. CDR3 length: 16 residues. The V segment lost 4 bases and the J segment 2 bases; nucleotides outside the gene matches: 8. CDR1 and CDR2 from the germline V gene are MNHNS and SASEGT. CDR3 bases: TGTGCCAGCAGTGGTCAACAGGGGCGGGGCAATCAGCCCCAGCATTTT. Its protein is CASSGQQGRGNQPQHF.

The chain carries TRBV6-1 and TRBJ1-2; TRBD1 aligns across 10 bases. Germline lookup yields CDR1 MNHNS and CDR2 SASEGT. Unmatched junction bases numbered 3, after V lost 3 bases and J lost 8 bases. This CDR3 spans 13 amino acids. CDR3 sequence (DNA): TGTGCCAGCAGTGAGGGGACAGGGGACGGCTACACCTTC. Amino acid sequence: CASSEGTGDGYTF.